Listed below are T cell receptor beta chains from one sample, sequenced in a study of T cells in Graves' hyperthyroidism and ophthalmopathy. TCRdb redid the calling of the multiplex PCR reads with MiXCR, one entry per CDR3 protein. The table shows 200,000 to 250,000 distinct CDR3 sequences, with 15% to 20% occurring only once. The specimen sequenced was blood. Every receptor here comes from a man aged 50 or older with Graves' hyperthyroidism. Each CDR3 is given with its conserved first and last residue. The D gene is left open where the match is weak.

j_call: TRBJ2-1; d_call: TRBD2; v_call: TRBV20-1; cdr3_aa: CSARPGTSGTNEQFF
j_call: TRBJ2-3; d_call: TRBD2; v_call: TRBV11-3; cdr3_aa: CASSRLAGRDTQYF
j_call: TRBJ2-1; d_call: TRBD2; v_call: TRBV6-1; cdr3_aa: CASSGTSGSGNEQFF
j_call: TRBJ2-3; d_call: TRBD2; v_call: TRBV29-1; cdr3_aa: CSVDTSGDGYTQYF
j_call: TRBJ2-1; d_call: .; v_call: TRBV20-1; cdr3_aa: CSARDIKGTEQFF
j_call: TRBJ2-1; d_call: .; v_call: TRBV6-1; cdr3_aa: CASHLELGYEQFF
j_call: TRBJ2-1; d_call: .; v_call: TRBV5-1; cdr3_aa: CASGLGGEQFF
j_call: TRBJ2-7; d_call: .; v_call: TRBV20-1; cdr3_aa: CSAINILSNEQYF
j_call: TRBJ2-3; d_call: .; v_call: TRBV7-2; cdr3_aa: CASSLVAGDLTDTQYF
j_call: TRBJ2-1; d_call: .; v_call: TRBV7-2; cdr3_aa: CASSLEPYNEQFF
j_call: TRBJ1-1; d_call: TRBD1; v_call: TRBV11-2; cdr3_aa: CASSSGQGTTEAFF
j_call: TRBJ2-5; d_call: .; v_call: TRBV19; cdr3_aa: CASSIRGARGWTGETQYF
j_call: TRBJ2-2; d_call: .; v_call: TRBV30; cdr3_aa: CAWSKGVGWGFAGELFF
j_call: TRBJ2-7; d_call: .; v_call: TRBV2; cdr3_aa: CASTQGLDRSYEQYF
j_call: TRBJ2-7; d_call: TRBD1; v_call: TRBV19; cdr3_aa: CASSMGQAGTYEQYF
j_call: TRBJ2-3; d_call: TRBD2; v_call: TRBV5-1; cdr3_aa: CASSLGLAGASDTQYF
j_call: TRBJ2-1; d_call: TRBD2; v_call: TRBV29-1; cdr3_aa: CSVEDLGGSDEQFF
j_call: TRBJ1-1; d_call: .; v_call: TRBV20-1; cdr3_aa: CSARGDTNTEAFF
j_call: TRBJ2-7; d_call: .; v_call: TRBV7-2; cdr3_aa: CASSEDFLEVGQYF
j_call: TRBJ1-2; d_call: TRBD1; v_call: TRBV11-2; cdr3_aa: CASSSRDRAFSGANYGYTF
j_call: TRBJ1-1; d_call: .; v_call: TRBV15; cdr3_aa: CAIGGQLDTEAFF
j_call: TRBJ2-2; d_call: .; v_call: TRBV5-4; cdr3_aa: CASSLITGFNTGELFF
j_call: TRBJ1-1; d_call: .; v_call: TRBV5-1; cdr3_aa: CASSLGWRLPRGTEAFF
j_call: TRBJ2-5; d_call: TRBD2; v_call: TRBV7-9; cdr3_aa: CASSSPGLAGFQETQYF
j_call: TRBJ1-1; d_call: .; v_call: TRBV15; cdr3_aa: CATSRGTGAIAFF